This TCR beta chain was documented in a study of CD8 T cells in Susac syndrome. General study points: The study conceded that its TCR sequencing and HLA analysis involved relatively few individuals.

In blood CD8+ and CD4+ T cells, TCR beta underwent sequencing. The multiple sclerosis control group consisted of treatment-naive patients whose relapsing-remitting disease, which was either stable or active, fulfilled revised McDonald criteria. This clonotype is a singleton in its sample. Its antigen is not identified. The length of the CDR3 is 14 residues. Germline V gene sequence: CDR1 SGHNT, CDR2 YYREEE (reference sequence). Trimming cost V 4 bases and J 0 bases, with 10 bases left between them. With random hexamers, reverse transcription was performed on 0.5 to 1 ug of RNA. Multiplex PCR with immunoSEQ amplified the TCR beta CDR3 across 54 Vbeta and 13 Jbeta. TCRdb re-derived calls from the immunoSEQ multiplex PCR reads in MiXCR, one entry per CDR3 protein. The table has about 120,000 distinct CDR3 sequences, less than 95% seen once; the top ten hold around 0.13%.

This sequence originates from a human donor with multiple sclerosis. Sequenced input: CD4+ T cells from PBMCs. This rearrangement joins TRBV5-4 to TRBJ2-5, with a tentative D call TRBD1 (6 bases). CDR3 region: CASSEQGNQETQYF. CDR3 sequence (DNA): TGTGCCAGCAGCGAGCAGGGGAACCAAGAGACCCAGTACTTC.